The 8 T cell receptor beta chains presented below share a single source sample, sequenced in a study of a mutant IDH1 vaccine in newly diagnosed glioma. Sequencing was performed with immunoSEQ multiplex PCR; in TCRdb, only in-frame clones are kept and a portion is missing. The data hold about 25,000 clones, with 55% to 75% observed a single time. Time point denoted: week 11, during vaccination. Every vaccination contained 300 ug of the mutant IDH1 20-mer peptide and was paired with topical imiquimod. These receptors have no known antigen. The material was peripheral blood mononuclear cells (PBMCs), obtained from a glioma patient whose treatment included an IDH1 peptide vaccine. Receptors originate from a man younger than 30 with glioma. Some clones in this sample may be carry-over from other donors' samples.

The DNA of the CDR3 is TGTGCCAGCTGTCGGGGCAGGGAAAGTCAGCCCCAGCATTTT. Translating gives CASCRGRESQPQHF. The V and J genes are TRBV6-1 and TRBJ1-5, with TRBD1 as a possible D gene (5 bases). Germline CDR1 MNHNS, CDR2 SASEGT. Trimming took off 8 bases at V and 6 bases at J, with 17 bases between the two ends. The CDR3 totals 14 residues.

CDR3 amino acids: CASSYQSYEQYF. CDR3 sequence (DNA): TGTGCCAGCAGCTACCAGTCCTACGAGCAGTACTTC. The J gene is TRBJ2-7, the V gene TRBV7-2; the D is unclear. CDR1 and CDR2 from the germline V gene are SGHTA and FQGNSA. This CDR3 region has 12 residues. Trimming cost V 4 bases and J 1 base, with 5 bases left between them.

This chain connects TRBV4-2 to TRBJ1-2; 10 bases line up with TRBD1. This CDR3 contains 18 residues. V was clipped by 1 base and J by 8 bases; unmatched bases: 16. Germline V gene data show CDR1 as LGHNA and CDR2 as YNFKEQ. DNA for the CDR3: TGTGCCAGCAGCCAAGCCATGGAAATAGGGGGACAGGGGTGGGGCTACACCTTC. It translates to CASSQAMEIGGQGWGYTF.

This clone has just a few counts. The CDR3 loop reads CASSWDRSTDTQYF. In DNA, the CDR3 is TGTGCCAGCAGTTGGGACAGGAGCACAGATACGCAGTATTTT. The chain carries TRBV5-6 and TRBJ2-3; 8 bases are shared with TRBD1. This CDR3 contains 14 residues. Losses at the gene ends were 5 bases for V and 0 bases for J; bases not matched to a gene: 2. Germline CDR1 reads SGHDT; CDR2 reads YYEEEE.

This clone showed up just a few times. This chain links TRBV19 with TRBJ1-5; D possibly corresponds to TRBD1 (5 bases). Germline CDR1 and CDR2: LNHDA and SQIVND (reference sequence). The CDR3 is 12 residues long. V was shortened by 9 bases and J by 7 bases, with 13 bases between the two germline ends. DNA for the CDR3: TGTGCCAGCATGATTTGGGGCCAGCCCCAGCATTTT. This translates into CASMIWGQPQHF.

The rearrangement uses TRBV2 and TRBJ2-7, with D hard to call. From germline, CDR1 is SNHLY and CDR2 FYNNEI. The CDR3 sequence is 16 residues long. V shed 1 base and J shed 5 bases, with 18 bases lying between them. CDR3 DNA sequence: TGTGCCAGCAGTGAAGGTAGGAAGGCCGTGCCGGACGAGCAGTACTTC. Residues: CASSEGRKAVPDEQYF.

The V call is TRBV5-4, the J call TRBJ2-3, with D perhaps TRBD1 or TRBD2 (5 bases each). V was shortened by 3 bases and J by 4 bases, with 12 bases between the two germline ends. This CDR3 region has 14 residues. The V gene's germline CDR1 is SGHNT and CDR2 YYREEE (reference sequence). CDR3 amino acids: CASSYRLGADTQYF. CDR3 nucleotides: TGTGCCAGCAGCTACAGGTTGGGGGCAGATACGCAGTATTTT.

This CDR3 reads CASSRTVSYEQYF. CDR3 DNA: TGTGCCAGCAGCCGCACCGTCTCCTACGAGCAGTACTTC. The V call is TRBV7-9, the J call TRBJ2-7; D uncertain. Germline V lookup: CDR1 SEHNR, CDR2 FQNEAQ (reference sequence). Trimming left V 5 bases short and J 0 bases short, with 8 bases between. The CDR3 is 13 residues long.